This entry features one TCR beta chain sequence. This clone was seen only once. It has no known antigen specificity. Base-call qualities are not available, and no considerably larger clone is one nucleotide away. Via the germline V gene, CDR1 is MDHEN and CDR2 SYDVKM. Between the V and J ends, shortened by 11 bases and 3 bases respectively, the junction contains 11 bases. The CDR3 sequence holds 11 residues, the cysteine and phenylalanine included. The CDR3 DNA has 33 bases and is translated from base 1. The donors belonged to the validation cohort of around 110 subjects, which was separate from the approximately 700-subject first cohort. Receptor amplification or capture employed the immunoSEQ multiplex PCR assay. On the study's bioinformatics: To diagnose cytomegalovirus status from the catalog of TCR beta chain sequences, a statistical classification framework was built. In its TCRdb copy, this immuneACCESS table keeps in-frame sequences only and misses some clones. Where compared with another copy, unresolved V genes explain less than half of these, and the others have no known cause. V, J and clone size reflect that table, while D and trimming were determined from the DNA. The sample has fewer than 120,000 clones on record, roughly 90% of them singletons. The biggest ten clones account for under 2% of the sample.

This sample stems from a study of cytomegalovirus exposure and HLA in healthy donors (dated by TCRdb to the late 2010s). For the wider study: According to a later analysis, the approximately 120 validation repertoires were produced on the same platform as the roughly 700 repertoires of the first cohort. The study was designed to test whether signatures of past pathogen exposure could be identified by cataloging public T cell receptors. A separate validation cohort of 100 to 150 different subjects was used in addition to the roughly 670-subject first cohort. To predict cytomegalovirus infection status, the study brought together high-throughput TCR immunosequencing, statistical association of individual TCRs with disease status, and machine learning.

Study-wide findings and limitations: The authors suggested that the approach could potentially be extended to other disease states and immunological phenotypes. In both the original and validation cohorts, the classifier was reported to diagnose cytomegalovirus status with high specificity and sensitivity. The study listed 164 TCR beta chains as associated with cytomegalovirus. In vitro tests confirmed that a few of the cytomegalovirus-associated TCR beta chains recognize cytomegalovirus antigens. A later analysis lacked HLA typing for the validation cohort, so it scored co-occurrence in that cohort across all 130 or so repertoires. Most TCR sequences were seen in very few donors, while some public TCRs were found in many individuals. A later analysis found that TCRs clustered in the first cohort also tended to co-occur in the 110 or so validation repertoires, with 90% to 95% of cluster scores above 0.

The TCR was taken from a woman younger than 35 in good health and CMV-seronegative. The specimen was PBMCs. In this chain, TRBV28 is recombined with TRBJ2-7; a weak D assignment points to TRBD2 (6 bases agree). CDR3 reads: CAGTFYYEQYF. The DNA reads TGTGCCGGGACTTTCTACTACGAGCAGTACTTC.